The following is a T cell receptor beta chain sequence with its context. This sample is part of a study of blood T cell repertoires in COVID-19. CDR3 size: 14 residues. Trimming cost V 1 base and J 0 bases, with 5 bases left between them. Germline assignment: CDR1 LNHDA and CDR2 SQIVND (reference sequence). Profiling relied on immunoSEQ multiplex PCR, and the TCRdb table lists in-frame clones only, not all of them. The table shows over 150,000 clones, with roughly 81% occurring only once. The chain is built from TRBV19 and TRBJ2-3; tentatively, D is TRBD2 (5 bases). The sample consisted of peripheral blood. The sequence derives from a man aged 40-50 years with acute or convalescent COVID-19. The CDR3 protein is CASSIAGSTDTQYF. The CDR3 DNA sequence: TGTGCCAGTAGTATAGCGGGGAGCACAGATACGCAGTATTTT.